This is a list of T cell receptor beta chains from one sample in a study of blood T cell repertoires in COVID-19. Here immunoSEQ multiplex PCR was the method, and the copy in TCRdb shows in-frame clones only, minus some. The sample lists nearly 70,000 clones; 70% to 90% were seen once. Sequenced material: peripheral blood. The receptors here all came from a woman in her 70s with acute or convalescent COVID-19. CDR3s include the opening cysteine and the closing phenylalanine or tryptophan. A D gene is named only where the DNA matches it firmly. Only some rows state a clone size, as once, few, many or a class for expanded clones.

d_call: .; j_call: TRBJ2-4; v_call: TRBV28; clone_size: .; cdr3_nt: TGTGCCAGCAGTTCCCGGGACACCCTACGAACCAAAAACATTCAGTACTTC; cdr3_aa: CASSSRDTLRTKNIQYF
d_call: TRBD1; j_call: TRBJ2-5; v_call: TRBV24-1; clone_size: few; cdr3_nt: TGTGCCACCAGTGATCCGACAGGGCCGGGGGAGACCCAGTACTTC; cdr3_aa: CATSDPTGPGETQYF
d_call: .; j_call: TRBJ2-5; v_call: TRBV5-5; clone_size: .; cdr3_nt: TGTGCCAGCAGCTTAACTAGTCAAGAGACCCAGTACTTC; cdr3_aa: CASSLTSQETQYF
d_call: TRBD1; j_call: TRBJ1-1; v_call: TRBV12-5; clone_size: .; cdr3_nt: TGTGCTAGTGGTGCCTCGACAGGGCGAGGCACTGAAGCTTTCTTT; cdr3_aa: CASGASTGRGTEAFF
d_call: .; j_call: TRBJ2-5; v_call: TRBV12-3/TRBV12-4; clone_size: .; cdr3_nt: TGTGCCAGCAGTTTATCGGCAACAGACCAGTACTTC; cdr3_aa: CASSLSATDQYF
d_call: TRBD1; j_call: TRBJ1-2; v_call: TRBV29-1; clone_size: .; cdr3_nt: TGCAGCGTCCCAGGGGGCTTTGGTTATGGCTACACCTTC; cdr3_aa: CSVPGGFGYGYTF
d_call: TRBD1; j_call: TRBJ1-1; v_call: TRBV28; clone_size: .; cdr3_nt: TGTGCCAGCAGTTTAGGGGGACAGGGTAGGACTGAAGCTTTCTTT; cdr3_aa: CASSLGGQGRTEAFF
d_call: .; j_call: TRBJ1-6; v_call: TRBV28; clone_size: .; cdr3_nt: TGTGCCAGCAGTCCTTATAATTCACCCCTCCACTTT; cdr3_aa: CASSPYNSPLHF
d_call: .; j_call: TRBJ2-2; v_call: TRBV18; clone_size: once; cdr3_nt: TGTGCCAGCTCAAGGACAGTGGGCACCGGGGAGCTGTTTTTT; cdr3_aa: CASSRTVGTGELFF
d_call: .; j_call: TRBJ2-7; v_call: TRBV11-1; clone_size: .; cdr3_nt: TGTGCCAGCAGCTTCCTGACAGGTATCAGCTCCTACGAGCAGTACTTC; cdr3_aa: CASSFLTGISSYEQYF
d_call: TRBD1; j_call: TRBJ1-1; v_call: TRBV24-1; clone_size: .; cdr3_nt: TGTGCCACCAGAGGGACAGTGAACACTGAAGCTTTCTTT; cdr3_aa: CATRGTVNTEAFF
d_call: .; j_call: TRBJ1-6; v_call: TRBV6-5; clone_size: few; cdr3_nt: TGTGCCAGCAGCTGGAGGACAGTGGGGAATTCACCCCTCCACTTT; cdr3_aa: CASSWRTVGNSPLHF
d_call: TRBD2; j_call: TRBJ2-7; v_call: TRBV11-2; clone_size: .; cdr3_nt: TGTGCCAGCAGCTTAAGACGGACTAGCGGGAGGGCCCCCAACGAGCAGTACTTC; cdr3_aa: CASSLRRTSGRAPNEQYF
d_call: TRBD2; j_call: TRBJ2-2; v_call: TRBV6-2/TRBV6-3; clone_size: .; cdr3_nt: TGTGCCAGCAGTTACTCGAATAGCGGGAGGACCGGGGAGCTGTTTTTT; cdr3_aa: CASSYSNSGRTGELFF
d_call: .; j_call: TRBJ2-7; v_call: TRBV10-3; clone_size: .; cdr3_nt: TGTGCCATCAGTGAAGGAGTTCCCTACTACGAGCAGTACTTC; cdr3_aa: CAISEGVPYYEQYF
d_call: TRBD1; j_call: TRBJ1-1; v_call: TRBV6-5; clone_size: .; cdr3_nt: TGTGCCAGCAGTCGAGACAGGGGCGTGTTTGAAGCTTTCTTT; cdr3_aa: CASSRDRGVFEAFF
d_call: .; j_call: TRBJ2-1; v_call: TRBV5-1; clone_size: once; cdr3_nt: TGCGCCAGCAGCTTAGACAGTGGTTCCTACAATGAGCAGTTCTTC; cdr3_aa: CASSLDSGSYNEQFF
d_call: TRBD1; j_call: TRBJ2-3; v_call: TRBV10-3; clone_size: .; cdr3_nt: TGTGCCAACAGGGGCAGTACCGATACGCAGTATTTT; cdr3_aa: CANRGSTDTQYF
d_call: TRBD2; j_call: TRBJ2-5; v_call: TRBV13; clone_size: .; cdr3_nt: TGTGCCAGCACGCGGGGGGAGGAGACCCAGTACTTC; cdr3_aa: CASTRGEETQYF
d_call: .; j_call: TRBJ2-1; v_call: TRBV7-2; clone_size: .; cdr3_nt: TGTGCCAGCAGCCGCTCCGAGGGTGAGCAGTTCTTC; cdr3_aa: CASSRSEGEQFF
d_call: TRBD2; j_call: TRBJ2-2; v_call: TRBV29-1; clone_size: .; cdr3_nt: TGCAGCGGATCCGGGACTAGCGGGATTACCGGGGAGCTGTTTTTT; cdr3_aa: CSGSGTSGITGELFF
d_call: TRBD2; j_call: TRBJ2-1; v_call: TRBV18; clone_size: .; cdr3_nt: TGTGCCAGCTCACCACCGTCGACTAGCGGGACACGAGAGCAGTTCTTC; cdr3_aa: CASSPPSTSGTREQFF
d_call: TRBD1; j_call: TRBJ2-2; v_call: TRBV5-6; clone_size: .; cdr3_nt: TGTGCCAGCAGCTTGAGGGGGCTATTGTCGGGGAACACCGGGGAGCTGTTTTTT; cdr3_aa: CASSLRGLLSGNTGELFF
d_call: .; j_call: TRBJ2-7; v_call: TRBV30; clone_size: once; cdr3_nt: TGTGCCTGGAGTGTGGGGAGTTTCGAGCAGTACTTC; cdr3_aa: CAWSVGSFEQYF
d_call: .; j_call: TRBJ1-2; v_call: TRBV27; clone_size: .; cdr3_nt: TGTGCCAGCAGTTTCGGCGGAGGTGCCTATGGCTACACCTTC; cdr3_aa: CASSFGGGAYGYTF
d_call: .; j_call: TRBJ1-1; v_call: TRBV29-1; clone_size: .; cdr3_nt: TGCAGCGTTGATGAGTTGCGGGCTCACACTGAAGCTTTCTTT; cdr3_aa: CSVDELRAHTEAFF
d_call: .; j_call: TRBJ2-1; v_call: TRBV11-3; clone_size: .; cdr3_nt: TGTGCCAGCAGCTTGACCGGGACTTCTAATTACAATGAGCAGTTCTTC; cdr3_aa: CASSLTGTSNYNEQFF
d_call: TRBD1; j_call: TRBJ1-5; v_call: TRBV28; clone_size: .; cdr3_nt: TGTGCCAGCAGGTCCGGACAGGGAAATCAGCCCCAGCATTTT; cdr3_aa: CASRSGQGNQPQHF
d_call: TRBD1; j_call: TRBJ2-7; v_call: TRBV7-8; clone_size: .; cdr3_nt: TGTGCCAGCAGCCGGGGACAGGGGGGTTACTACGAGCAGTACTTC; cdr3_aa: CASSRGQGGYYEQYF
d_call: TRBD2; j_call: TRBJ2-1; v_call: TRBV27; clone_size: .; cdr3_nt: TGTGCCAGCAGCGGGACTAGTGCGGATGAGCAGTTCTTC; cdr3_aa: CASSGTSADEQFF
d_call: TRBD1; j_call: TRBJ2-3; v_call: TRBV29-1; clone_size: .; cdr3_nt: TGCAGCGTTAGAACAAGACAGGGAGCGCCAGATACGCAGTATTTT; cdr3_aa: CSVRTRQGAPDTQYF
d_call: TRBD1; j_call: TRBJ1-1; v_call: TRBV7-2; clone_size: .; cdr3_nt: TGTGCCAGCAGCTTTAGGACAGGGGGCGTAACTGAAGCTTTCTTT; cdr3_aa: CASSFRTGGVTEAFF
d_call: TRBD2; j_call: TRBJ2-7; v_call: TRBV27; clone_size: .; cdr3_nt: TGTGCCAGCAGTTTCTCAGCGGGAGAACTTCTCGAGCAGTACTTC; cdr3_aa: CASSFSAGELLEQYF
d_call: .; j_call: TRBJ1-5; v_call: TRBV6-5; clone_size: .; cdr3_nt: TGTGCCAGCAGCCCCTATAGCAATCAGCCCCAGCATTTT; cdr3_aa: CASSPYSNQPQHF
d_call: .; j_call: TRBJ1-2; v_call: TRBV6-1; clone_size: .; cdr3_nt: TGTGCCAGCAGTGAAGCGCGGGCCCGGCCACTCTATGGCTACACCTTC; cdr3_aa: CASSEARARPLYGYTF
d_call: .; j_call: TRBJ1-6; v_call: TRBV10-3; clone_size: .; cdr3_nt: TGTGCCACCCAAGGGAGGAGAGAGGAGAATTCACCCCTCCACTTT; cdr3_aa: CATQGRREENSPLHF
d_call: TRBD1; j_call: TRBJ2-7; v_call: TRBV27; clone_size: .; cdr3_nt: TGTGCCAGCAGTCTGCCGGGACAGGGCTCCCACGAGCAGTACTTC; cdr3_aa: CASSLPGQGSHEQYF
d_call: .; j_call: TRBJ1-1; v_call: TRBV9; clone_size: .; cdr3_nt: TGTGCCAGCAGCGCCCTGCAGAACATGAACACTGAAGCTTTCTTT; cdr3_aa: CASSALQNMNTEAFF
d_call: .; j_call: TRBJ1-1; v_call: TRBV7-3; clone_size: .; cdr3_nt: TGTGCCAGCAGCTTAGGAGGCGGGAACACTGAAGCTTTCTTT; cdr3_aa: CASSLGGGNTEAFF
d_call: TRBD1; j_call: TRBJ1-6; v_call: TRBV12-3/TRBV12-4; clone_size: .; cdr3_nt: TGTGCCAGCACCACAGGGGGTAATTCACCCCTCCACTTT; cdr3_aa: CASTTGGNSPLHF
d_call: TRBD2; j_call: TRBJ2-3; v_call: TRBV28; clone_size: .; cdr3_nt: TGTGCCAGCAGTTTGGTAGCGGGAGACCCTAAGGCAGATACGCAGTATTTT; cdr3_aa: CASSLVAGDPKADTQYF
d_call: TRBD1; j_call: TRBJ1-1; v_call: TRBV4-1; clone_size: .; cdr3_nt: TGCGCCAGCAGCCAAGTACTGGGACAGGGGGTGAACACTGAAGCTTTCTTT; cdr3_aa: CASSQVLGQGVNTEAFF
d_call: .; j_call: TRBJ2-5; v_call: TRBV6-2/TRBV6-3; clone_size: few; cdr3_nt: TGTGCCAGCAGTTACAACAGGCAAGAGACCCAGTACTTC; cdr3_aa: CASSYNRQETQYF
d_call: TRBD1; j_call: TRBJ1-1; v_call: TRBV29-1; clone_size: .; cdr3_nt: TGCAGCGTTTGGACAGGGAAAGCCACTGAAGCTTTCTTT; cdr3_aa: CSVWTGKATEAFF
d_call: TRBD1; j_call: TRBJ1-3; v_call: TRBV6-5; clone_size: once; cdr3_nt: TGTGCCAGCAGTTACGGGGGACAGGGAAACACCATATATTTT; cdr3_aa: CASSYGGQGNTIYF
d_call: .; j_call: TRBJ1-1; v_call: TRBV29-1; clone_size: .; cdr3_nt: TGCAGCGTTGCTTACAGGGAATCTGAAGCTTTCTTT; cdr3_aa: CSVAYRESEAFF
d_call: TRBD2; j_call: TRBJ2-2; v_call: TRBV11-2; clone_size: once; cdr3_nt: TGTGCCAGCGGAGGGACTAGCGGGAGTTCCGGGGAGCTGTTTTTT; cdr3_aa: CASGGTSGSSGELFF
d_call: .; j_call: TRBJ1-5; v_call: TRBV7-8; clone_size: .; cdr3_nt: TGTGCCAGCAGCTTAGGGGGCCATTATCGGGGCAATCAGCCCCAGCATTTT; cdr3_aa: CASSLGGHYRGNQPQHF
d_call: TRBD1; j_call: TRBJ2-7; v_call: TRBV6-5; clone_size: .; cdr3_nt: TGTGCCAGCAGAGACAGGGGTCCATCCTACGAGCAGTACTTC; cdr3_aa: CASRDRGPSYEQYF
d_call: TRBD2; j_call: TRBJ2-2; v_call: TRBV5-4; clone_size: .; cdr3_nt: TGTGCCAGCAGTCCCGGGACTAGGAACACCGGGGAGCTGTTTTTT; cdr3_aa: CASSPGTRNTGELFF
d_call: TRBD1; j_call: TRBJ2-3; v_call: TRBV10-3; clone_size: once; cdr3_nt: TGTGCCATCAGCCGTACTAGGGGACAGGGACCAGATACGCAGTATTTT; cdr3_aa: CAISRTRGQGPDTQYF
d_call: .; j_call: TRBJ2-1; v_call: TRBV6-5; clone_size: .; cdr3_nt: TGTGCCAGCAGCGGGAGACGAAGCTCCTACAATGAGCAGTTCTTC; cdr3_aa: CASSGRRSSYNEQFF
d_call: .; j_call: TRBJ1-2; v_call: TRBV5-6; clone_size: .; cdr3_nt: TGTGCCAGTAACTCGAAGGGAGAATATGGCTACACCTTC; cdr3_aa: CASNSKGEYGYTF
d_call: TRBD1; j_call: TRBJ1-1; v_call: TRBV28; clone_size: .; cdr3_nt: TGTGCCAGCAGTCCGATAGGGGGCGCAACGGTCGAAGCTTTCTTT; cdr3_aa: CASSPIGGATVEAFF
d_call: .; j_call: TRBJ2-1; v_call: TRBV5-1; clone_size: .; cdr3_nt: TGCGCCAGCAGCTTAGGGGGGGCATACAATGAGCAGTTCTTC; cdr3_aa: CASSLGGAYNEQFF